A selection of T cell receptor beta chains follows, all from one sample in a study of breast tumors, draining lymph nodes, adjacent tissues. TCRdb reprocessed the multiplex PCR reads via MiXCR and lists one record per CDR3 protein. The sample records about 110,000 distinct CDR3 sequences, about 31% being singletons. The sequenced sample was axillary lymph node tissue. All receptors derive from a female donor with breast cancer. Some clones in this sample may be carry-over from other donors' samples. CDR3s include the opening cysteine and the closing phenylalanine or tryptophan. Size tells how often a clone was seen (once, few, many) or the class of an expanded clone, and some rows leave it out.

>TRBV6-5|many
CASSPGGFEQYF
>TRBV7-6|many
CASSTRQGDGNTIYF
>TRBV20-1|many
CSVTGGQETQYF
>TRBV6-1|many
CASRATPSSYNEQFF
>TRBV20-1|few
CSAQMRTEASF
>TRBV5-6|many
CASRYRDWGRETQYF
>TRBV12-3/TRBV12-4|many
CASSLDGTVYNSPLHF
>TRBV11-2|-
CARDHGNSNQPQHF
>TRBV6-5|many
CASSYSGTGINQPQHF
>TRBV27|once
CASSESSGGQETQYF
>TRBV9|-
CASSVVWGSGDEQYF
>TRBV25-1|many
CASSEYSGAYTEKLFF
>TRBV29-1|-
CSPTGGAETQYF
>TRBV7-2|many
CASSTTGTKYGYTF